This TCR beta chain was captured by sequencing in a study of beta chain features in type 1 diabetes. Study as a whole: Across all samples, about 110,000,000 sorted cells were examined.

Germline V gene lookup returns CDR1 SGHTA and CDR2 FQGNSA. The CDR3 has 13 amino acids. The ends were cut back, 5 bases at V and 3 bases at J, with 11 bases in the middle. The study reverse transcribed the entire isolated RNA, so it sequenced expressed TCRB transcripts. Using immunoSEQ multiplex PCR, the repertoire was profiled, and TCRdb retains in-frame clones only, with some absent. The sample comprises roughly 300,000 clones, approximately 15% of which are singletons, and 6.7% rests with the top ten. Overall study findings and caveats: Patients' naive, central memory and Treg TCRB repertoires seemed closer to one another than those of healthy donors. The study found fewer insertions and more deletions at VDJ junctions in type 1 diabetes patients.

In the case of this clone: Its cognate antigen is unknown.

The J gene is TRBJ2-7, the V gene TRBV7-2; D ambiguous. The receptor's source is a man in his thirties or forties in good health. Sequenced material: central memory CD4+ T cells from blood. The CDR3 bases are TGTGCCAGCAGCCCTACACCGAACTACGAGCAGTACGTC. Its translation: CASSPTPNYEQYV.